The 28 T cell receptor beta chains in this list originate from one sample, sequenced in a study of Ad26.COV2.S vaccination and SARS-CoV-2 variants. Measured with immunoSEQ multiplex PCR; TCRdb has only the in-frame clones, and not every one. The sample includes 410,000 or so clones, 92% of them seen just once. Specified treatment: roughly 19 received Ad26.COV2.S at low or high dose, single or two shots; roughly five received placebo; per-sample allocation not given. All samples were drawn on day 63, counting from the first vaccine or placebo injection. The sample consisted of peripheral blood, taken in a trial of Ad26.COV2.S vaccine versus placebo. The receptors derive from a person between 18 and 65 years old who received the Ad26.COV2.S COVID-19 vaccine or a placebo.

V is TRBV16 and J is TRBJ1-1; D is undetermined. The V and J ends lost 2 bases and 7 bases respectively, with 11 bases between them. The V gene's germline CDR1 is KGHSY and CDR2 FQNENV. The CDR3 runs to 13 residues. The CDR3 DNA follows: TGTGCCAGCAGCCAAGATGGAGGGCGTGAAGCTTTCTTT. Its translation is CASSQDGGREAFF.

V gene TRBV6-5 combines with J gene TRBJ2-5; D uncertain. Trimming removed 2 bases from V and 5 bases from J, with 15 bases in between. The CDR3 extends over 15 amino acids. Per the germline V gene, CDR1 is MNHEY and CDR2 is SVGAGI. CDR3 DNA sequence: TGTGCCAGCAGTTACGACCAAAGACCGGCGGAGACCCAGTACTTC. Translated: CASSYDQRPAETQYF.

The V and J genes are TRBV12-5 and TRBJ2-5; D possibly corresponds to TRBD2 (6 bases). The CDR3 sequence is 16 residues long. V lost 1 base, J lost 2 bases, and 14 bases lay in between. In germline, CDR1 is LGHNT, CDR2 FRNRAP. This CDR3 is CASGLGGASEQETQYF. CDR3 nucleotides: TGTGCTAGTGGTTTGGGCGGGGCTAGCGAACAAGAGACCCAGTACTTC.

The rearrangement links TRBV29-1 to TRBJ1-1; perhaps TRBD1 as D (6 bases). The CDR3 has 12 amino acids. The germline V gene has CDR1 SQVTM and CDR2 ANQGSEA. Trimming removed 6 bases from V and 3 bases from J, with 11 bases in between. In DNA, the CDR3 is TGCAGCGTGGCAGGGGTTGACACTGAAGCTTTCTTT. Translated: CSVAGVDTEAFF.

This rearrangement joins TRBV4-3 to TRBJ1-2, with a weak D call TRBD1 (5 bases). CDR1 and CDR2 (germline): LGHNA, YSLEER. Trimming took off 4 bases at V and 3 bases at J, with 15 bases between the two ends. This CDR3 is 15 amino acids long. CDR3 sequence (DNA): TGCGCCAGCAGCCTAGGGACGCAGCCCTACTATGGCTACACCTTC. Its protein is CASSLGTQPYYGYTF.

The chain uses TRBV5-6 and TRBJ1-2; TRBD1 is a possible D gene (5 bases). Germline V gene data show CDR1 as SGHDT and CDR2 as YYEEEE. This CDR3 contains 15 residues. Trimming pared 4 bases from V and 2 bases from J, leaving 15 bases between. The CDR3 reads CASSALDSTNYGYTF. CDR3 in DNA: TGTGCCAGCAGCGCCTTAGACAGTACAAACTATGGCTACACCTTC.

The chain uses TRBV2 and TRBJ1-1; D gene ambiguous. The CDR3 totals 10 residues. The germline V gene encodes CDR1 SNHLY and CDR2 FYNNEI. V was cut by 8 bases and J by 7 bases, with 8 bases left in between. CDR3 sequence (DNA): TGTGCCAGCTCTTTGGGTGAAGCTTTCTTT. This gives the protein CASSLGEAFF.

The chain uses TRBV6-5 and TRBJ1-1; a possible D gene is TRBD1 (6 bases). CDR1 is MNHEY, CDR2 SVGAGI, per germline. V lost 4 bases, J lost 6 bases, and 21 bases lay in between. This CDR3 is built from 16 residues. In DNA form, the CDR3 reads TGTGCCAGCAGTTCGTACAGGGTTTCCGGGTACCCTGAAGCTTTCTTT. This encodes CASSSYRVSGYPEAFF.

The CDR3 DNA reads TGTGCCAGTAGTATTTTGGACACGAACACTGAAGCTTTCTTT. The encoded protein is CASSILDTNTEAFF. This chain joins TRBV19 and TRBJ1-1, with D possibly matching TRBD1 (5 bases). Trimming stripped 3 bases from V and 1 base from J, with 9 bases between. Germline loops: CDR1 LNHDA, CDR2 SQIVND (reference sequence). CDR3 length: 14 amino acids.

J is TRBJ2-5 and V is TRBV19, with a weak D call TRBD2 (5 bases). The V and J ends lost 1 base and 1 base respectively, with 13 bases between them. Germline V gene sequence: CDR1 LNHDA, CDR2 SQIVND (reference sequence). The CDR3 is 16 residues long. The CDR3: CASSIVGVVPQETQYF. The DNA of the CDR3 is TGTGCCAGTAGTATAGTGGGAGTTGTTCCCCAAGAGACCCAGTACTTC.

This rearrangement joins TRBV9 to TRBJ1-4; no reliable D call. CDR1 SGDLS and CDR2 YYNGEE come from the germline V gene. The CDR3 totals 13 residues. The V end was cut by 0 bases, the J end by 10 bases, with 10 bases between. The CDR3 here is CASSVDGRGKLFF. In nucleotides, the CDR3 is TGTGCCAGCAGCGTAGATGGCCGCGGAAAACTGTTTTTT.

The CDR3 protein is CASSEQFFNEQFF. CDR3 coding DNA: TGTGCCAGCAGTGAACAGTTCTTTAATGAGCAGTTCTTC. The chain links TRBV6-1 to TRBJ2-1; D gene uncertain. V lost 2 bases and J lost 7, with 9 bases in between. Germline CDR1 MNHNS, CDR2 SASEGT. The CDR3 has 13 amino acids.

As for this clone: The junction and the germline gene differ at one end; a read error may be behind it. The chain carries TRBV19 and TRBJ1-2, with 7 bases matching TRBD1. The germline V gene has CDR1 LNHDA and CDR2 SQIVND (reference sequence). This CDR3 comprises 13 residues. CDR3 bases: TGTGCCAGTAGTATAGATCCCTTCGGACAGGCCAGCTTC. Encoded protein: CASSIDPFGQASF.

The CDR3 protein is CASSILDRESGGYTF. The CDR3 nucleotides read TGTGCCAGTAGTATTCTAGACAGGGAGTCGGGTGGCTACACCTTC. The J gene is TRBJ1-2, the V gene TRBV19, with TRBD1 matching 7 bases. Germline assignment: CDR1 LNHDA and CDR2 SQIVND (reference sequence). The CDR3 totals 15 residues. V gave up 3 bases and J gave up 7 bases; unmatched junction bases: 11.

V gene TRBV19 combines with J gene TRBJ1-1; D remains ambiguous. With 8 bases removed from V and 0 bases from J, the gap between germline ends came to 16 bases. Germline values: CDR1 LNHDA, CDR2 SQIVND (reference sequence). The CDR3 runs to 15 residues. The CDR3 bases are TGTGCCAGTCTCGGGCCGACGTTATTGAACACTGAAGCTTTCTTT. Translating it yields CASLGPTLLNTEAFF.

Turning to this clone: This sample includes further DNA sequences coding for the same CDR3. The chain is built from TRBV11-2 and TRBJ1-2; D unresolved. V lost 5 bases, J lost 8 bases, and 12 bases lay in between. The CDR3 spans 12 residues. Germline-derived CDR1 and CDR2 are SGHAT and FQNNGV. For the CDR3, the DNA is TGTGCCAGCAGCCCAGGACCGGCAGGCTACACCTTC. This translates into CASSPGPAGYTF.

This rearrangement joins TRBV6-6 to TRBJ1-6; 9 nucleotides match TRBD1. CDR3 length: 14 amino acids. The V and J ends lost 8 bases and 8 bases, in that order; junction bases with no gene match: 7. The V gene's germline CDR1 is MNHNY and CDR2 SVGAGI (reference sequence). DNA of the CDR3: TGTGCCAGCGGGAACGACAGGGGGTATTCACCCCTCCACTTT. Protein sequence: CASGNDRGYSPLHF.

The chain combines TRBV2 with TRBJ2-6; tentatively, D is TRBD2 (5 bases). Looked up from germline, CDR1 is SNHLY and CDR2 is FYNNEI. V was shortened by 4 bases and J by 0 bases, with 10 bases between the two germline ends. The CDR3 length is 16 residues. The CDR3 loop reads CASSGTGFSGANVLTF. DNA for the CDR3: TGTGCCAGCAGTGGGACGGGATTCTCTGGGGCCAACGTCCTGACTTTC. Full variable domain (outside the CDR3, taken from reference TRBV2 and TRBJ2-6): EPEVTQTPSHQVTQMGQEVILRCVPISNHLYFYWYRQILGQKVEFLVSFYNNEISEKSEIFDDQFSVERPDGSNFTLKIRSTKLEDSAMYFCASSGTGFSGANVLTFGAGSRLTVL.

The chain uses TRBV29-1 and TRBJ1-1; a weak D match, TRBD1 (6 bases). CDR3 length equals 14 residues. Trimming removed 2 bases from V and 4 bases from J, with 14 bases in between. Germline assignment: CDR1 SQVTM and CDR2 ANQGSEA. Here the CDR3 reads CSVEMGQGFTEAFF. Here the CDR3 DNA reads TGCAGCGTTGAAATGGGGCAGGGGTTCACTGAAGCTTTCTTT.

The V gene is TRBV20-1, the J gene TRBJ1-2; D is uncertain. The CDR3 contains 15 residues. CDR1 DFQATT and CDR2 SNEGSKA come from the germline V gene (reference sequence). Trimming took off 3 bases at V and 5 bases at J, with 19 bases between the two ends. This CDR3 reads CSASGDRELEYGYTF. The CDR3 nucleotides read TGCAGTGCTAGTGGTGACCGGGAGTTAGAATATGGCTACACCTTC.

The chain employs TRBV9 and TRBJ2-1, with D perhaps TRBD2 (6 bases). This CDR3 region has 16 residues. Germline V gene sequence: CDR1 SGDLS, CDR2 YYNGEE. Deletions cut 2 bases from V and 4 bases from J, with 16 bases between. The CDR3 spells CASSVVDVGGYNEQFF. The CDR3 nucleotides are TGTGCCAGCAGCGTGGTAGATGTGGGGGGTTACAATGAGCAGTTCTTC.

This clone turned up a few times. The junction and the germline gene differ at one end; a read error may be behind it. This sequence joins TRBV5-4 and TRBJ1-1; TRBD1 matches at 8 bases. Germline-derived CDR1 and CDR2 are SGHNT and YYREEE (reference sequence). There are 13 residues in the CDR3. CDR3 in DNA: TGTGCCAGCAGCCCGTCGGGACAGGAGATCCCCTCGTTT. This translates into CASSPSGQEIPSF.

The chain has TRBV12-3 or TRBV12-4 and TRBJ2-2; D gene ambiguous. The V gene lost 1 base and the J gene lost 5 bases, with 2 bases spanning the gap. The CDR3 covers 12 residues. CDR3 bases: TGTGCCAGCAGTTTAGTTACCGGGGAGCTGTTTTTT. Protein: CASSLVTGELFF.

The chain joins TRBV2 to TRBJ1-3; tentatively, D is TRBD1 (6 bases). Trimming took off 8 bases at V and 5 bases at J, with 7 bases between the two ends. Germline CDR1 reads SNHLY; CDR2 reads FYNNEI. This CDR3 is built from 11 residues. CDR3 protein: CASGGRNTIYF. In DNA form, the CDR3 reads TGTGCCAGCGGGGGCAGAAACACCATATATTTT. Supplemented by reference TRBV2 and TRBJ1-3, the full variable domain reads EPEVTQTPSHQVTQMGQEVILRCVPISNHLYFYWYRQILGQKVEFLVSFYNNEISEKSEIFDDQFSVERPDGSNFTLKIRSTKLEDSAMYFCASGGRNTIYFGEGSWLTVV.

The V and J genes are TRBV2 and TRBJ1-4; D call uncertain. CDR1 is SNHLY and CDR2 is FYNNEI in the germline V gene. V lost 2 bases and J lost 1, with 5 bases in between. CDR3 length: 14 amino acids. The CDR3 DNA reads TGTGCCAGCAGTGAACTGGGAACTAATGAAAAACTGTTTTTT. Translating gives CASSELGTNEKLFF. Based on the CDR3 plus reference TRBV2 and TRBJ1-4, the full variable domain is EPEVTQTPSHQVTQMGQEVILRCVPISNHLYFYWYRQILGQKVEFLVSFYNNEISEKSEIFDDQFSVERPDGSNFTLKIRSTKLEDSAMYFCASSELGTNEKLFFGSGTQLSVL.

This clone came up once. This chain joins TRBV6-5 and TRBJ1-5; the D is unclear. CDR3 size: 14 residues. V shed 8 bases and J shed 6 bases, with 17 bases lying between them. Germline V gene data show CDR1 as MNHEY and CDR2 as SVGAGI. The CDR3 region is CASQPTEYGQPQHF. The CDR3 coding sequence is TGTGCCAGCCAACCGACTGAGTACGGTCAGCCCCAGCATTTT.

The rearrangement joins TRBV5-5 to TRBJ1-4; D unresolved. Deletions cut 3 bases from V and 10 bases from J, with 13 bases between. Germline assignment: CDR1 SGHKS and CDR2 YYEKEE (reference sequence). The CDR3 runs 13 residues. The CDR3 protein is CASSWAQEVKLFF. The CDR3 bases are TGTGCCAGCAGCTGGGCCCAGGAGGTAAAACTGTTTTTT. Drawing the rest from reference TRBV5-5 and TRBJ1-4, the complete variable domain is DAGVTQSPTHLIKTRGQQVTLRCSPISGHKSVSWYQQVLGQGPQFIFQYYEKEERGRGNFPDRFSARQFPNYSSELNVNALLLGDSALYLCASSWAQEVKLFFGSGTQLSVL.

Details on this clone: Other DNA sequences from this sample encode an identical CDR3 as well. V and J are TRBV20-1 and TRBJ2-2; D is uncertain. The CDR3 sequence is 11 residues long. Trimming pared 3 bases from V and 6 bases from J, leaving 5 bases between. Germline V gene lookup returns CDR1 DFQATT and CDR2 SNEGSKA (reference sequence). The CDR3 nucleotides read TGCAGTGCTAGTTTATCCGGGGAGCTGTTTTTT. Translated, it gives CSASLSGELFF.